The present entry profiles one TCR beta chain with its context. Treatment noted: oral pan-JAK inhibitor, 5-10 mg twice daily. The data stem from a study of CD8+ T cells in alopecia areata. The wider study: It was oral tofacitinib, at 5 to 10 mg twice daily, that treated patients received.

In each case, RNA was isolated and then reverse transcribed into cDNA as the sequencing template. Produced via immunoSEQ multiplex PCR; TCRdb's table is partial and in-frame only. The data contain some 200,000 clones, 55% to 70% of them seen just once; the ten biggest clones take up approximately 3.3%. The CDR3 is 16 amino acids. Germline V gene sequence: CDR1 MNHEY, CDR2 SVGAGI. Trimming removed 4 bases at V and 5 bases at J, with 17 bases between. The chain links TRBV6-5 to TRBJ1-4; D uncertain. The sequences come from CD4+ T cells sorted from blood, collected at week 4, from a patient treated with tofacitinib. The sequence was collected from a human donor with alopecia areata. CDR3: CASSFTQTGYNEKLFF. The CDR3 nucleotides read TGTGCCAGCAGTTTCACACAAACGGGTTACAATGAAAAACTGTTTTTT.